Following are 15 T cell receptor beta chains from one sample sequenced in a study of blood T cell repertoires in COVID-19. Using immunoSEQ multiplex PCR, the repertoire was profiled, and TCRdb retains in-frame clones only, with some absent. There are just over 350,000 clones in the sample; 87% occur only once, and about 2.7% lies in the top ten. The sample consisted of PBMCs or T cells enriched from blood (not recorded which). These receptors were collected from a woman in her twenties or thirties who had recovered from COVID-19.

This clone was picked up one time. V and J are TRBV7-2 and TRBJ2-7; 10 nucleotides agree with TRBD1. V shed 3 bases and J 5 bases; nucleotides not matched to a gene: 1. This CDR3 is built from 13 residues. Germline lookup yields CDR1 SGHTA and CDR2 FQGNSA. The CDR3 loop reads CASSLGQGHEQYF. CDR3 nucleotides: TGTGCCAGCAGCTTGGGACAGGGGCACGAGCAGTACTTC.

The rearrangement joins TRBV4-2 to TRBJ2-1, with a possible D match to TRBD2 (5 bases). This CDR3 is built from 13 residues. Per germline, CDR1 LGHNA and CDR2 YNFKEQ. With 1 base removed from V and 7 bases from J, the gap between germline ends came to 8 bases. The CDR3, as DNA: TGTGCCAGCAGCCAAGCGGGGTCGAATGAGCAGTTCTTC. Translating it yields CASSQAGSNEQFF.

The V gene is TRBV13, the J gene TRBJ1-6; D is ambiguous. Germline lookup yields CDR1 PRHDT and CDR2 FYEKMQ (reference sequence). V lost 1 base and J lost 7, with 14 bases in between. This CDR3 is 16 amino acids long. As DNA, the CDR3 is TGTGCCAGCAGCTTAGCTGTGCGGGGATCGAATTCACCCCTCCACTTT. Translation: CASSLAVRGSNSPLHF.

This clone has only a few counts. The chain uses TRBV19 and TRBJ1-6; TRBD1 matches at 8 bases. The ends lost 3 bases at V and 10 bases at J; junction bases unmatched: 11. Germline V gene sequence: CDR1 LNHDA, CDR2 SQIVND (reference sequence). CDR3 length: 16 amino acids. Here the CDR3 DNA reads TGTGCCAGTAGTATGCCAGGACAGGGCCTTGGATCACCCCTCCACTTT. It encodes CASSMPGQGLGSPLHF. Full variable domain (outside the CDR3, taken from reference TRBV19 and TRBJ1-6): DGGITQSPKYLFRKEGQNVTLSCEQNLNHDAMYWYRQDPGQGLRLIYYSQIVNDFQKGDIAEGYSVSREKKESFPLTVTSAQKNPTAFYLCASSMPGQGLGSPLHFGNGTRLTVT.

The chain recombines TRBV7-9 with TRBJ1-5, with TRBD1 matching 11 bases. Germline-derived CDR1 and CDR2 are SEHNR and FQNEAQ (reference sequence). The CDR3 covers 14 residues. V lost 5 bases and J lost 6; bases outside the gene matches: 3. CDR3 protein: CASSPGQGGQPQHF. CDR3 coding DNA: TGTGCCAGCAGCCCGGGACAGGGGGGTCAGCCCCAGCATTTT.

V usage is TRBV28 and J usage is TRBJ1-4, with 11 bases aligning to TRBD1. The J segment lost 8 bases and the V segment lost 5 bases, leaving 7 bases of the junction unmatched. The CDR3 extends over 15 amino acids. Germline lookup yields CDR1 MDHEN and CDR2 SYDVKM. The CDR3 bases are TGTGCCAGCAGTACGTCCGGGACAGGGGGGGAAAAACTGTTTTTT. Translating it yields CASSTSGTGGEKLFF. The complete variable domain, with remaining parts taken from reference TRBV28 and TRBJ1-4, reads DVKVTQSSRYLVKRTGEKVFLECVQDMDHENMFWYRQDPGLGLRLIYFSYDVKMKEKGDIPEGYSVSREKKERFSLILESASTNQTSMYLCASSTSGTGGEKLFFGSGTQLSVL.

This clone was recorded only once. CDR3 loop: CASSFSALAGGYEQYF. CDR3 bases: TGTGCCAGCAGTTTTTCGGCACTAGCGGGAGGGTACGAGCAGTACTTC. J is TRBJ2-7 and V is TRBV28; TRBD2 agrees at 13 bases. Germline-derived CDR1 and CDR2 are MDHEN and SYDVKM. This CDR3 is 16 amino acids long. J lost 4 bases, V lost 3 bases, and 6 bases had no gene match.

The chain is built from TRBV2 and TRBJ1-2, with no clear D. This CDR3 region has 15 residues. CDR1 SNHLY and CDR2 FYNNEI come from the germline V gene. Trimming shortened V by 0 bases and J by 4 bases, and 12 bases separated the two germline ends. CDR3 nucleotides: TGTGCCAGCAGTGAAGCGCTTATCCCCGGCTATGGCTACACCTTC. Its translation is CASSEALIPGYGYTF. The full variable domain, rest sourced from reference TRBV2 and TRBJ1-2, is EPEVTQTPSHQVTQMGQEVILRCVPISNHLYFYWYRQILGQKVEFLVSFYNNEISEKSEIFDDQFSVERPDGSNFTLKIRSTKLEDSAMYFCASSEALIPGYGYTFGSGTRLTVV.

The chain recombines TRBV5-5 with TRBJ1-3; D might be TRBD1 (5 bases). Germline loops: CDR1 SGHKS, CDR2 YYEKEE (reference sequence). This CDR3 region has 14 residues. Trimming left V 2 bases short and J 4 bases short, with 10 bases between. CDR3 residues: CASSFPGNGNTIYF. The CDR3, as DNA: TGTGCCAGCAGCTTCCCAGGGAACGGAAACACCATATATTTT.

The rearrangement uses TRBV11-2 and TRBJ2-5, with D tentatively TRBD2 (6 bases). Between the trimmed V and J ends, which lost 1 base and 4 bases, there was a span of 13 bases. The CDR3 totals 15 residues. Germline loops: CDR1 SGHAT, CDR2 FQNNGV. Here the CDR3 DNA reads TGTGCCAGCAGCTTAGGAGCGGGTGGGCTAGAGACCCAGTACTTC. Its protein is CASSLGAGGLETQYF.

V usage is TRBV11-3 and J usage is TRBJ1-4, with 7 bases fitting TRBD1. The germline CDR1 and CDR2 sequences are SGHNT and YENEEA. The CDR3 totals 18 residues. V gave up 1 base and J gave up 2 bases; unmatched junction bases: 10. The CDR3 nucleotides read TGTGCCAGCAGCTTAGCTGACAGGGTCGGCGTGACTAATGAAAAACTGTTTTTT. This encodes CASSLADRVGVTNEKLFF.

This clone occurred a few times. V gene TRBV3-1 (or the pseudogene TRBV3-2) combines with J gene TRBJ1-1; the match to TRBD1 covers 7 bases. The CDR3 length is 14 residues. Germline values: CDR1 LGHDT, CDR2 YNNKEL (reference sequence). V was clipped by 4 bases and J by 3 bases; unmatched bases: 5. The CDR3 nucleotides read TGTGCCAGCAGCCGTAGGGGGCTGGACACTGAAGCTTTCTTT. It is translated as CASSRRGLDTEAFF.

The genes are TRBV7-2 and TRBJ2-3; 9 nucleotides align to TRBD2. The CDR3 runs 16 residues. With 2 bases clipped from V and 2 bases from J, the junction kept 5 bases outside the gene matches. Germline values: CDR1 SGHTA, CDR2 FQGNSA. The CDR3 protein is CASSLWLAGHTDTQYF. The CDR3 DNA reads TGTGCCAGCAGCTTATGGCTAGCGGGACACACAGATACGCAGTATTTT.

The gene calls are TRBV7-8 and TRBJ2-5; 13 positions match TRBD2. The CDR3 extends over 18 amino acids. The germline V gene encodes CDR1 SGHVS and CDR2 FQNEAQ. The trim removed 6 bases at V and 5 bases at J, leaving 15 bases unmatched. The CDR3 region has the DNA TGTGCCAGCAGGCCAGGGAGGACTAGCGGGAGAGGGCGGGAGACCCAGTACTTC. Translation: CASRPGRTSGRGRETQYF.

The V call is TRBV19, the J call TRBJ1-1; D may be TRBD1 (6 bases). CDR1 is LNHDA and CDR2 is SQIVND in the germline V gene (reference sequence). V was clipped by 0 bases and J by 0 bases, with 11 bases between them. The CDR3 sequence is 16 residues long. CDR3 nucleotide sequence: TGTGCCAGTAGTATAGATGCAGGGGCTATGAACACTGAAGCTTTCTTT. It encodes CASSIDAGAMNTEAFF.